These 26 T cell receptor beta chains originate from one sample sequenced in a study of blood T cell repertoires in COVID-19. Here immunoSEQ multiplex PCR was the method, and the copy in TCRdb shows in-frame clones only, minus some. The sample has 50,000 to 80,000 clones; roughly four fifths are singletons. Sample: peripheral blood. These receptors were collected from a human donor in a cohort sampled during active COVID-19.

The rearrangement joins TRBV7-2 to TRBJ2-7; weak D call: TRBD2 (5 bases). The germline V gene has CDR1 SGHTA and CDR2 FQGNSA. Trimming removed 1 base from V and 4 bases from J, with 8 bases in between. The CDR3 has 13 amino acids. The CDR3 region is CASSLVSGYEQYF. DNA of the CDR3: TGTGCCAGCAGCTTAGTCTCGGGGTACGAGCAGTACTTC.

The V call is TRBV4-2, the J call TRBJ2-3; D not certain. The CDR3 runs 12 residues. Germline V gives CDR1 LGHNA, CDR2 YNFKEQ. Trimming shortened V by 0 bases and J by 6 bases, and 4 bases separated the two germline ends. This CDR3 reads CASSQEEDTQYF. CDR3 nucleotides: TGTGCCAGCAGCCAAGAGGAGGATACGCAGTATTTT.

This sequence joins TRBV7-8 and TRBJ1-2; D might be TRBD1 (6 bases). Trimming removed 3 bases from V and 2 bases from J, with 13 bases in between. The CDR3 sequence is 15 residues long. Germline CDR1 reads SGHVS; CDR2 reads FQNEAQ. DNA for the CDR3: TGTGCCAGCAGCTTCGCACAGGGCGGGAACTATGGCTACACCTTC. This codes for CASSFAQGGNYGYTF.

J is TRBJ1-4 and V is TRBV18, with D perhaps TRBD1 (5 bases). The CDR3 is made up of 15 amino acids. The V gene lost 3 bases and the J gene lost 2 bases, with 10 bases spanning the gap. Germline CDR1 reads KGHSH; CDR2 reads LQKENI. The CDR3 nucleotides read TGTGCCAGCTCACCTGAGGCAGGGACTAATGAAAAACTGTTTTTT. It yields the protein CASSPEAGTNEKLFF.

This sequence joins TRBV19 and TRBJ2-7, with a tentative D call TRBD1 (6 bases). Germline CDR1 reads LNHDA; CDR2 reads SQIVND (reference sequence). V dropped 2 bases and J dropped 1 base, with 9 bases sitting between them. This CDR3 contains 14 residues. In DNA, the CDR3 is TGTGCCAGTAGTATAAGAGGACAGTCCTACGAGCAGTACTTC. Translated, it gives CASSIRGQSYEQYF.

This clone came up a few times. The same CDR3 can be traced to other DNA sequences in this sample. DNA for the CDR3: TGTGCCAGCAGTAAGGGACAAAGTAATGAAAAACTGTTTTTT. Protein sequence: CASSKGQSNEKLFF. The chain is built from TRBV6-5 and TRBJ1-4, with D possibly matching TRBD1 (6 bases). V lost 5 bases and J 4 bases, leaving 11 bases between the germline ends. The CDR3 has 14 amino acids. Looked up from germline, CDR1 is MNHEY and CDR2 is SVGAGI.

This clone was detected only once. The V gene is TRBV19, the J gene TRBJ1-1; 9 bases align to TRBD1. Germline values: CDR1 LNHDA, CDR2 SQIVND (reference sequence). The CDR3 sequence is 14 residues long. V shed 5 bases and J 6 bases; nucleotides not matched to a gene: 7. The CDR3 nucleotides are TGTGCCAGTAGTGTGGACAGGGGTGTTTCTGAAGCTTTCTTT. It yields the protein CASSVDRGVSEAFF. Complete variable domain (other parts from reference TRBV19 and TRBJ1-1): DGGITQSPKYLFRKEGQNVTLSCEQNLNHDAMYWYRQDPGQGLRLIYYSQIVNDFQKGDIAEGYSVSREKKESFPLTVTSAQKNPTAFYLCASSVDRGVSEAFFGQGTRLTVV.

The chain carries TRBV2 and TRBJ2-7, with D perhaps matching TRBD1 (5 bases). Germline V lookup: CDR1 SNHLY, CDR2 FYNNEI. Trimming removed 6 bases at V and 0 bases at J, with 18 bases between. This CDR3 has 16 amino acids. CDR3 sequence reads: CASRDPLDRSSYEQYF. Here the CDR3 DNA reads TGTGCCAGCAGGGACCCTTTAGACAGAAGCTCCTACGAGCAGTACTTC.

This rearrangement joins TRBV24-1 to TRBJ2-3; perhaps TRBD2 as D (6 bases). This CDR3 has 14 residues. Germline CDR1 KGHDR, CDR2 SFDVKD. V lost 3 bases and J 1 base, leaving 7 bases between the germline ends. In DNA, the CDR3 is TGTGCCACCAGTGATCCTAGCGGCACAGATACGCAGTATTTT. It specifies CATSDPSGTDTQYF.

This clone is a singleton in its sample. CDR3 DNA sequence: TGTGCCACAGCCGACAGGGGGCGCTCCTACAATGAGCAGTTCTTC. It is translated as CATADRGRSYNEQFF. This sequence joins TRBV15 and TRBJ2-1; 10 bases align to TRBD1. V was clipped by 9 bases and J by 0 bases; unmatched bases: 5. CDR1 and CDR2 from the germline V gene are LNHNV and YYDKDF (reference sequence). This CDR3 spans 15 amino acids.

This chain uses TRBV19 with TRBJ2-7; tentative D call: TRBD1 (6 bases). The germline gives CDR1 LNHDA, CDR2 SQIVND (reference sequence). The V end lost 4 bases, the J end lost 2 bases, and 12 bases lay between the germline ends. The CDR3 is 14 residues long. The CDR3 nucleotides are TGTGCCAGTAGTACAACGACAGGAGCCTACGAGCAGTACTTC. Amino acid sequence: CASSTTTGAYEQYF.

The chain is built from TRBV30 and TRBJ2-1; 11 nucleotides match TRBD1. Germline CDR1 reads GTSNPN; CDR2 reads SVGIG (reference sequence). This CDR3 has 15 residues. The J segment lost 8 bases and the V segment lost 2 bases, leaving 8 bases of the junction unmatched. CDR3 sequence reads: CAWSPPGQGVHEQFF. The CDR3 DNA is TGTGCCTGGAGTCCCCCGGGACAGGGGGTCCATGAGCAGTTCTTC. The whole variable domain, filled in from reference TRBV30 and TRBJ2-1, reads SQTIHQWPATLVQPVGSPLSLECTVEGTSNPNLYWYRQAAGRGLQLLFYSVGIGQISSEVPQNLSASRPQDRQFILSSKKLLLSDSGFYLCAWSPPGQGVHEQFFGPGTRLTVL.

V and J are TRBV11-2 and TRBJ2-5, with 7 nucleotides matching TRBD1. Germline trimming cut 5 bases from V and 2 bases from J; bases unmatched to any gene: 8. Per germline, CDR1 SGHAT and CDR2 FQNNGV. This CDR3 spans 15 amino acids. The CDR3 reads CASSATTGVQETQYF. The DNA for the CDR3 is TGTGCCAGCAGCGCAACTACAGGGGTACAAGAGACCCAGTACTTC.

CDR3: CASSPNRGKETQYF. The CDR3, as DNA: TGTGCCAGCAGCCCCAACCGCGGGAAAGAGACCCAGTACTTC. V and J are TRBV7-9 and TRBJ2-5, with a weak D call TRBD2 (6 bases). The CDR3 covers 14 residues. Germline CDR1 is SEHNR and CDR2 is FQNEAQ (reference sequence). V lost 5 bases, J lost 3 bases, and 13 bases lay in between. The full variable domain, in which reference TRBV7-9 and TRBJ2-5 provide the parts outside the CDR3, is DTGVSQNPRHKITKRGQNVTFRCDPISEHNRLYWYRQTLGQGPEFLTYFQNEAQLEKSRLLSDRFSAERPKGSFSTLEIQRTEQGDSAMYLCASSPNRGKETQYFGPGTRLLVL.

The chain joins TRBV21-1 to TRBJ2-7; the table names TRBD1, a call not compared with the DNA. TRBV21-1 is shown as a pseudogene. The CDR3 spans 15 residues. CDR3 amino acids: CASSKSVRGLSEQYF. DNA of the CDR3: TGTGCCAGCAGCAAAAGTGTCAGGGGGCTCTCCGAGCAGTACTTC.

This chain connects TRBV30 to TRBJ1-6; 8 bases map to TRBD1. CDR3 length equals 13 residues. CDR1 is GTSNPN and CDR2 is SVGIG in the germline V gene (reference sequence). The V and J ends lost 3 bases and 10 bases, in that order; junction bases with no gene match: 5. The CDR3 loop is CAWSGQGISPLHF. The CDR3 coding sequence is TGTGCCTGGAGCGGACAGGGAATCTCACCCCTCCACTTT.

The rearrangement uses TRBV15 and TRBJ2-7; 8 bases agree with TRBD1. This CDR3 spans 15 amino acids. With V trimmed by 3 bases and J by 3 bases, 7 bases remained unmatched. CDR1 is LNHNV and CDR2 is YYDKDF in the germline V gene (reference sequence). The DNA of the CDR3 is TGTGCCACCAGCAGCAGGGGGCCGGGGATCTACGAGCAGTACTTC. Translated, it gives CATSSRGPGIYEQYF. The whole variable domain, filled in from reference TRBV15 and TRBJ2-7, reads DAMVIQNPRYQVTQFGKPVTLSCSQTLNHNVMYWYQQKSSQAPKLLFHYYDKDFNNEADTPDNFQSRRPNTSFCFLDIRSPGLGDTAMYLCATSSRGPGIYEQYFGPGTRLTVT.

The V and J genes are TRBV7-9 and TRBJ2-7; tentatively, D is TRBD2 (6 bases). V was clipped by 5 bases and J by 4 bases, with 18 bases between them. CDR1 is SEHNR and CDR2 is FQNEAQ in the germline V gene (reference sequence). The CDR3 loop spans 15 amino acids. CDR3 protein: CASSERGRREYEQYF. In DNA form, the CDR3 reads TGTGCCAGCAGCGAGAGGGGCAGACGGGAGTACGAGCAGTACTTC.

DNA of the CDR3: TGTGCCAGCAGCTTAGCGTCGCCAGGGGATGAGCAGTTCTTC. Protein: CASSLASPGDEQFF. The V call is TRBV7-8, the J call TRBJ2-1; possible D gene TRBD1, 6 bases. V lost 0 bases, J lost 8 bases, and 11 bases lay in between. Germline V gene sequence: CDR1 SGHVS, CDR2 FQNEAQ. The CDR3 runs 14 residues. The full variable domain, completed using reference TRBV7-8 and TRBJ2-1, is GAGVSQSPRYKVAKRGQDVALRCDPISGHVSLFWYQQALGQGPEFLTYFQNEAQLDKSGLPSDRFFAERPEGSVSTLKIQRTQQEDSAVYLCASSLASPGDEQFFGPGTRLTVL.

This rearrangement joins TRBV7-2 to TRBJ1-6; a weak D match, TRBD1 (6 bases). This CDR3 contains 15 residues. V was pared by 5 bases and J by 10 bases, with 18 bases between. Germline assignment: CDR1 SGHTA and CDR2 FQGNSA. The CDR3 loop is CASSPGPGVGSPLHF. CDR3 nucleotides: TGTGCCAGCAGCCCCGGGCCAGGGGTTGGCTCACCCCTCCACTTT.

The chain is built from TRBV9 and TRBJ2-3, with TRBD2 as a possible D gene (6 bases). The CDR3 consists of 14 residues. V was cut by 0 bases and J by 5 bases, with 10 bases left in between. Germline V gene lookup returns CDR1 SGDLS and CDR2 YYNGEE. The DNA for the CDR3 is TGTGCCAGCAGCGTAGTTTCCGGGAGAGATACGCAGTATTTT. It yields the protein CASSVVSGRDTQYF.

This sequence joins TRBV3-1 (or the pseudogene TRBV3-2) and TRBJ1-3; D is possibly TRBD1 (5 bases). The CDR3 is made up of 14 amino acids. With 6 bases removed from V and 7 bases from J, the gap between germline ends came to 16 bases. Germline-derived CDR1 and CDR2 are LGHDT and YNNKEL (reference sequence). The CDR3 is CASRGDFGRNTIYF. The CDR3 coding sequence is TGTGCCAGCAGAGGGGACTTTGGTCGGAACACCATATATTTT.

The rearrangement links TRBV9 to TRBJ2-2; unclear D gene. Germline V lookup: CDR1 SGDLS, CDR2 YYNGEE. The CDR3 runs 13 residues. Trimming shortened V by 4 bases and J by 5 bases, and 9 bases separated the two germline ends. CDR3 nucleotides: TGTGCCAGCAGCCCCGCTAGTACCGGGGAGCTGTTTTTT. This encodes CASSPASTGELFF.

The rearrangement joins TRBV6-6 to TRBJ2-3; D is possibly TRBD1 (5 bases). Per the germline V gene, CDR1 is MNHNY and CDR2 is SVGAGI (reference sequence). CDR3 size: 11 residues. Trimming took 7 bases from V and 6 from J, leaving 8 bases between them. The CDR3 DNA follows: TGTGCCAGCACCCCAGGGGATACGCAGTATTTT. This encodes CASTPGDTQYF.

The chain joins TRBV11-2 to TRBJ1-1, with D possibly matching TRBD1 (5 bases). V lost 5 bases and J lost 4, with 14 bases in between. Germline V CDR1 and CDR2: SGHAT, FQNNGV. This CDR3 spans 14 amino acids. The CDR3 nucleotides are TGTGCCAGCAGCATAAAGGCGGGGGGCACTGAAGCTTTCTTT. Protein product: CASSIKAGGTEAFF.

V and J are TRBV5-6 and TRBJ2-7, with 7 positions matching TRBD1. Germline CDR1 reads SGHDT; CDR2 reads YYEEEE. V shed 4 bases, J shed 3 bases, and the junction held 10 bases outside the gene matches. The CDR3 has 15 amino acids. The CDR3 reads CASSPGGQVRYEQYF. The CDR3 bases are TGTGCCAGCAGCCCAGGAGGACAGGTCCGCTACGAGCAGTACTTC.